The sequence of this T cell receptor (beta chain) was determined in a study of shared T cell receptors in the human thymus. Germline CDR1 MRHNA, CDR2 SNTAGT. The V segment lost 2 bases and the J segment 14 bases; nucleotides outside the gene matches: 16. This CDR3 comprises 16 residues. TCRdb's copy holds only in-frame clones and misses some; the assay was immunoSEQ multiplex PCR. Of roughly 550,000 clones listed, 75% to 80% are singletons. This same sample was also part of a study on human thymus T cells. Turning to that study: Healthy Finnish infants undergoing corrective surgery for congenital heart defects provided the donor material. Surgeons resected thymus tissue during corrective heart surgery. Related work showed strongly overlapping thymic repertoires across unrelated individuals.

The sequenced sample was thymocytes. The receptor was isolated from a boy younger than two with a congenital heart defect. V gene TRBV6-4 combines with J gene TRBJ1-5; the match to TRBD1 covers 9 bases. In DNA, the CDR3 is TGTGCCAGCAGTGACCCCGAACAGGGGGCGGAAGGGGGGGAGCATTTT. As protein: CASSDPEQGAEGGEHF.